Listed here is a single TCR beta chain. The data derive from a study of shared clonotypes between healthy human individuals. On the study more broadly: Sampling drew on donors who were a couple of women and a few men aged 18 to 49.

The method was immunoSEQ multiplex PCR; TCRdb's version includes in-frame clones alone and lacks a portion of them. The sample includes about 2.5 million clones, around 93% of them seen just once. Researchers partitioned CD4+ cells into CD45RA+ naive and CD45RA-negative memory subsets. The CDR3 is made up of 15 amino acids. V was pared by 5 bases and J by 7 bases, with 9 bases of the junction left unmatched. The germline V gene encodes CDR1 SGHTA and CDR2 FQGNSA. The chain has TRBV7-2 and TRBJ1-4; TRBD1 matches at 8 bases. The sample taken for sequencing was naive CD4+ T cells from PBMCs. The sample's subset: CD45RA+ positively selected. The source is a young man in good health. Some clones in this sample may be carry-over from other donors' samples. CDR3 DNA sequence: TGTGCCAGCAGCGCCGCAGGGGGCCCCATTGAAAAACTGTTTTTT. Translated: CASSAAGGPIEKLFF.